This T cell receptor (beta chain) was captured in a study of PD-1 blockade in classical Hodgkin lymphoma. Points from the study as a whole: There was a significant rise in CD4+ TCR diversity by C4D1, with no such rise for CD8+.

Generated by immunoSEQ multiplex PCR, the TCRdb table keeps only in-frame clones and is missing some. The sample yields 41,000 or so clones, about 74% seen once. After autologous stem cell transplantation all patients relapsed, and prior brentuximab vedotin exposure differed between cohorts. This CDR3 spans 16 amino acids. Germline CDR1 is SNHLY and CDR2 is FYNNEI. V lost 6 bases, J lost 0 bases, and 12 bases lay in between. About this clone: Its antigen is not identified.

The material sequenced was peripheral blood mononuclear cells (PBMCs), taken at baseline. This chain joins TRBV2 and TRBJ2-6, with D maybe TRBD1 (6 bases). The clonotype comes from a human donor with classical Hodgkin lymphoma. CDR3 sequence (DNA): TGTGCCAGCAGGCCGGGACACTTCTCTGGGGCCAACGTCCTGACTTTC. Protein product: CASRPGHFSGANVLTF.